This T cell receptor (beta chain) was recorded in a study of T cells after yellow fever vaccination. In its sample, this clonotype was seen many times. Its antigen is still unknown. In making TCR cDNA, 5'RACE template switching added a universal primer site and UMIs to it. TCRdb ran MiXCR on the 5' RACE reads and lists one entry per CDR3 protein. This table holds 450,000 to 600,000 distinct CDR3 sequences, around 16% found once. The CDR3 extends over 14 amino acids. CDR1 is LNHDA, CDR2 SQIVND, per germline (reference sequence). Trimming removed 3 bases at V and 5 bases at J, with 13 bases between. Study-level results: Clonotypes appearing in both CD4 and CD8 compartments existed, and their share was small. Post-booster repertoires contained most primary-vaccination clones again (about 95% CD4, 88% CD8).

The sequencing used PBMCs, collected less than 6 days after the first yellow fever vaccination. The V gene is TRBV19, the J gene TRBJ1-2; D remains ambiguous. This TCR derives from a man between 18 and 29 years old who received the YFV17D yellow fever vaccine. CDR3 sequence: CASSIDWAEYGYTF. The CDR3 DNA reads as TGTGCCAGTAGTATCGATTGGGCAGAATATGGCTACACCTTC.